What follows are 26 T cell receptor beta chains derived from one specimen sequenced in a study of blood T cells in healthy people across ages. The second PCR ran roughly 7 to 11 cycles with a sample-barcoded 5' primer and J-beta primers. TCRdb fed the 5' RACE reads into MiXCR, producing one record per CDR3 protein. The data contain 1.5 million to 2 million distinct CDR3 sequences, roughly 28% of them seen just once; the ten biggest clones take up over 7%. Input material: blood. These receptors were collected from a woman younger than 45 in good health.

The V and J genes are TRBV2 and TRBJ2-5, with 13 bases matching TRBD2. V dropped 8 bases and J dropped 5; count of bases not matched to a gene: 8. CDR1 is SNHLY, CDR2 FYNNEI, per germline. This CDR3 has 15 amino acids. CDR3 in DNA: TGTGCCAGCGGTTCGGGACTAGCGGGAACCGAGACCCAGTACTTC. Protein: CASGSGLAGTETQYF.

On this clonotype: Given a much more abundant clone one base away, this may be a read error. The chain has TRBV20-1 and TRBJ2-5; the match to TRBD2 covers 8 bases. The CDR3 runs 15 residues. Germline V gene sequence: CDR1 DFQATT, CDR2 SNEGSKA (reference sequence). DNA of the CDR3: TGCAATGCTAGAGATACACTAGCGGCCACCGAGACCCAGTACTTC. This gives the protein CNARDTLAATETQYF.

About this clonotype itself: It may be a read error: a sequence one base away is much more abundant. V gene TRBV6-6 combines with J gene TRBJ2-5, with 7 nucleotides matching TRBD2. The DNA end is more similar to TRBJ2-1, so the J call may be wrong. The CDR3 has 15 amino acids. Germline values: CDR1 MNHNY, CDR2 SVGAGI (reference sequence). The CDR3 nucleotides read TGTGCCAGCAGTTACATAGCGGGCCCTCAAGAGACCCAGTTCTTC. Its protein is CASSYIAGPQETQFF.

On this clonotype: A junction end diverges from the germline sequence, so it may reflect a read error. V gene TRBV19 combines with J gene TRBJ1-5; 7 bases line up with TRBD1. This CDR3 has 14 residues. The germline V gene encodes CDR1 LNHDA and CDR2 SQIVND (reference sequence). The CDR3 DNA is TGTACCAGTAGTACAGGGGCTTCCAATCAGCCCCAGCATTTT. Protein: CTSSTGASNQPQHF.

CDR3 residues: CASSPIMGQDEAFF. The CDR3 DNA reads as TGTGCCAGCAGCCCCATAATGGGTCAGGATGAAGCTTTCTTT. This chain uses TRBV11-2 with TRBJ1-1; D is unclear. The CDR3 has 14 amino acids. V lost 5 bases to trimming and J lost 7 bases, with 17 bases between them. Germline values: CDR1 SGHAT, CDR2 FQNNGV.

The V and J genes are TRBV6-5 and TRBJ1-2; 10 nucleotides line up with TRBD1. CDR3 size: 14 residues. The germline V gene has CDR1 MNHEY and CDR2 SVGAGI. V shed 6 bases, J shed 3 bases, and the junction held 4 bases outside the gene matches. CDR3 in amino acids: CASRETGGDYGYTF. The CDR3 DNA reads TGTGCCAGCAGAGAGACAGGGGGCGACTATGGCTACACCTTC.

This clonotype was counted a few times. This chain links TRBV3-1 with TRBJ1-5; D is unclear. CDR1 and CDR2 (germline): LGHDT, YNNKEL (reference sequence). V lost 1 base, J lost 4 bases, and 11 bases lay in between. The CDR3 has 15 residues. The CDR3 nucleotides are TGTGCCAGCAGCCAAGGGACGGCTACAAATCAGCCCCAGCATTTT. Amino acid sequence: CASSQGTATNQPQHF.

Ten or more counts support this clonotype. The rearrangement uses TRBV12-3 or TRBV12-4 and TRBJ2-5; TRBD1 agrees at 12 bases. This CDR3 has 17 amino acids. Trimming cost V 3 bases and J 5 bases; bases outside gene matches: 10. This CDR3 is CASSFPGQGAWGETQYF. DNA for the CDR3: TGTGCCAGCAGTTTTCCGGGACAGGGGGCCTGGGGGGAGACCCAGTACTTC.

The chain recombines TRBV28 with TRBJ2-7, with TRBD1 identical over 10 bases. Germline CDR1 and CDR2: MDHEN and SYDVKM. The trim removed 7 bases at V and 2 bases at J, leaving 5 bases unmatched. The CDR3 loop spans 14 amino acids. CDR3 nucleotides: TGTGCCAGCAAGGAGACAGGGGGCACCTACGAGCAGTACTTC. This gives the protein CASKETGGTYEQYF. Full variable domain (rest looked up from reference TRBV28 and TRBJ2-7): DVKVTQSSRYLVKRTGEKVFLECVQDMDHENMFWYRQDPGLGLRLIYFSYDVKMKEKGDIPEGYSVSREKKERFSLILESASTNQTSMYLCASKETGGTYEQYFGPGTRLTVT.

On this clonotype: A much larger clone differs from this one at a single base, so this may be a read error. The missing conserved phenylalanine or tryptophan at the end of this CDR3 makes a read error likely. The chain is built from TRBV6-6 and TRBJ2-1, with D perhaps matching TRBD2 (6 bases). V lost 6 bases and J lost 2, with 11 bases in between. Germline V gives CDR1 MNHNY, CDR2 SVGAGI (reference sequence). This CDR3 region has 14 residues. For the CDR3, the DNA is TGTGCCAGCAGGGCCCGGGGGACCTACAATGAGCAGTTCTAC. Its translation: CASRARGTYNEQFY.

The CDR3 protein is CASRRDRGGTQYF. CDR3 DNA: TGTGCCAGCAGAAGGGACAGGGGGGGTACGCAGTATTTT. The J gene is TRBJ2-3, the V gene TRBV6-5, with 11 bases matching TRBD1. CDR3 length: 13 amino acids. CDR1 and CDR2 from the germline V gene are MNHEY and SVGAGI. The J segment lost 8 bases and the V segment lost 6 bases, leaving 4 bases of the junction unmatched.

V gene TRBV11-2 combines with J gene TRBJ2-1, with D hard to call. The V gene's germline CDR1 is SGHAT and CDR2 FQNNGV. CDR3 length: 13 residues. Between the trimmed V and J ends, which lost 1 base and 10 bases, there was a span of 11 bases. DNA for the CDR3: TGTGCCAGCAGCTTAGGCCGGCAAGGGGAGCAGTTCTTC. Its protein is CASSLGRQGEQFF.

Comments on this clonotype: A much larger clone is a single base away; this may be a read error. The chain couples TRBV4-1 to TRBJ2-7, with D perhaps TRBD1 (7 bases). This CDR3 is built from 17 residues. Germline-derived CDR1 and CDR2 are MGHRA and YSYEKL. The V end lost 1 base, the J end lost 3 bases, and 19 bases lay between the germline ends. The CDR3 region has the DNA TGCGCCAGCAGCCAAGGAGTAGGAGGGGGCTTTGTCTACGAGCAGTACTTC. It encodes CASSQGVGGGFVYEQYF.

This clonotype was found many times. The chain is built from TRBV6-6 and TRBJ2-4; D is unclear. The V gene lost 4 bases and the J gene lost 8 bases, with 9 bases spanning the gap. CDR1 MNHNY and CDR2 SVGAGI come from the germline V gene (reference sequence). The CDR3 is 12 residues long. Written as DNA, the CDR3 is TGTGCCAGCAGTTTTAGTCCCGACATTCAGTACTTC. Amino acid sequence: CASSFSPDIQYF.

The chain is built from TRBV5-5 and TRBJ2-4, with 8 positions matching TRBD2. V dropped 4 bases and J dropped 5; count of bases not matched to a gene: 5. CDR1 SGHKS and CDR2 YYEKEE come from the germline V gene (reference sequence). The CDR3 sequence is 14 residues long. The CDR3 DNA reads as TGTGCCAGCAGCGGAACGGGGGGGCAAAACATTCAGTACTTC. Protein: CASSGTGGQNIQYF.

The chain has TRBV25-1 and TRBJ1-1; 8 bases align to TRBD1. The CDR3 loop spans 13 amino acids. CDR1 is MGHDK, CDR2 SYGVNS, per germline. With 0 bases clipped from V and 9 bases from J, the junction kept 3 bases outside the gene matches. The CDR3 reads CASSEYRTGKAFF. The CDR3 DNA follows: TGTGCCAGCAGTGAATATCGGACAGGGAAAGCTTTCTTT.

This chain joins TRBV9 and TRBJ2-3; D is possibly TRBD1 (6 bases). The CDR3 consists of 15 residues. Trimming left V 2 bases short and J 6 bases short, with 16 bases between. CDR1 is SGDLS and CDR2 is YYNGEE in the germline V gene. CDR3 sequence (DNA): TGTGCCAGCAGCGTCCCGACAGGCTCGTTGGATACGCAGTATTTT. Its protein is CASSVPTGSLDTQYF.

In its sample, this clonotype was seen a few times. This chain uses TRBV29-1 with TRBJ2-3; 12 bases match TRBD2. J was trimmed by 5 bases and V by 6 bases; bases with no gene match: 6. Germline lookup yields CDR1 SQVTM and CDR2 ANQGSEA. The CDR3 loop spans 14 amino acids. CDR3 in amino acids: CSVELAGGGDTQYF. CDR3 DNA: TGCAGCGTGGAACTAGCGGGGGGAGGAGATACGCAGTATTTT.

About this clonotype itself: Germline and junction disagree at one end, which may indicate a read error. The chain uses TRBV6-5 and TRBJ2-1, with D perhaps TRBD1 (7 bases). Germline assignment: CDR1 MNHEY and CDR2 SVGAGI. The length of the CDR3 is 11 residues. The CDR3 DNA follows: TGTGCCCGCAGCAGGGGGGAGGAGCAGTTCTTC. Encoded protein: CARSRGEEQFF.

This clonotype came up a few times. This sequence joins TRBV7-6 and TRBJ1-2; TRBD1 matches 8 bases. Germline V gene sequence: CDR1 SGHVS, CDR2 FNYEAQ. V dropped 4 bases and J dropped 3; count of bases not matched to a gene: 10. This CDR3 spans 16 amino acids. CDR3 residues: CASSSRGRGRDYGYTF. CDR3 coding DNA: TGTGCCAGCAGCTCCCGGGGCAGGGGGCGGGACTATGGCTACACCTTC.

At least ten counts were recorded for this clonotype. CDR3 DNA: TGTGCCAGCAGTCTCTCTCCCCGCGAGACCCAGTACTTC. This gives the protein CASSLSPRETQYF. This sequence joins TRBV6-5 and TRBJ2-5; D not resolved. Germline values: CDR1 MNHEY, CDR2 SVGAGI. The V and J ends lost 5 bases and 5 bases respectively, with 12 bases between them. The CDR3 runs 13 residues.

The rearrangement uses TRBV20-1 and TRBJ2-5; 9 bases are shared with TRBD1. J was trimmed by 12 bases and V by 3 bases; bases with no gene match: 8. CDR1 DFQATT and CDR2 SNEGSKA come from the germline V gene (reference sequence). The CDR3 sequence is 12 residues long. For the CDR3, the DNA is TGCAGTGCTAGTTGGCGGGACAGGGTCAAGTACTTC. Translation gives CSASWRDRVKYF.

Of note for this clonotype: Given a much more abundant clone one base away, this may be a read error. The gene calls are TRBV10-3 and TRBJ2-5; D is perhaps TRBD1 or TRBD2 (5 bases each). Germline CDR1 and CDR2: ENHRY and SYGVKD. This CDR3 is built from 14 residues. In nucleotides, the CDR3 is TGTGCCATCAGGGGGACGGTCGACCAAGAGATCCAGTACTTC. This gives the protein CAIRGTVDQEIQYF.

This clonotype was counted a few times. The gene calls are TRBV5-1 and TRBJ1-2, with 8 positions matching TRBD1. There are 17 residues in the CDR3. V lost 0 bases, J lost 5 bases, and 12 bases stayed unmatched. Germline assignment: CDR1 SGHRS and CDR2 YFSETQ. The CDR3 DNA reads as TGCGCCAGCAGCTTGGGAGATACAGGGGGATCCTCATATGGCTACACCTTC. Encoded protein: CASSLGDTGGSSYGYTF.

The chain combines TRBV12-3 or TRBV12-4 with TRBJ2-1; no clear D gene. The CDR3 extends over 15 amino acids. The ends were cut back, 6 bases at V and 0 bases at J, with 12 bases in the middle. DNA of the CDR3: TGTGCCAGCAGCCCCCTGGTTAACTCCTACAATGAGCAGTTCTTC. Protein product: CASSPLVNSYNEQFF.

This clonotype was seen many times. The chain is built from TRBV9 and TRBJ2-5; D might be TRBD1 or TRBD2, each matching 5 bases. Gene TRBJ2-7 matches the end of the DNA better, so the J call may be wrong. Per germline, CDR1 SGDLS and CDR2 YYNGEE. The CDR3 length is 14 residues. The CDR3 sequence is CASSVGWGPYEQYF. DNA of the CDR3: TGTGCCAGCAGCGTAGGATGGGGACCCTACGAGCAGTACTTC.